One sample yielded the 6 T cell receptor beta chains listed below, sequenced in a study of T cells after yellow fever vaccination. MiXCR, applied by TCRdb to the 5' RACE reads, yields one record per CDR3 protein. The table has under 600,000 distinct CDR3 sequences, roughly 12% seen once. The specimen was PBMCs, collected on the day of the yellow fever booster vaccination. The source of these receptors is a man aged 30-40 years who received the YFV17D yellow fever vaccine.

The rearrangement joins TRBV7-2 to TRBJ2-7, with D perhaps matching TRBD2 (6 bases). Trimming cost V 4 bases and J 2 bases, with 12 bases left between them. From germline, CDR1 is SGHTA and CDR2 FQGNSA. The CDR3 length is 14 residues. The CDR3 loop reads CASSYPEGAYEQYF. CDR3 in DNA: TGTGCCAGCAGCTATCCGGAGGGAGCCTACGAGCAGTACTTC.

This chain joins TRBV7-3 and TRBJ2-2, with D uncertain. CDR3 length equals 14 residues. The germline gives CDR1 SGHTA, CDR2 FQGTGA. The ends were cut back, 1 base at V and 5 bases at J, with 8 bases in the middle. The CDR3 region has the DNA TGTGCCAGCAGCTTAATGGAAGGGACCGGGGAGCTGTTTTTT. Its translation is CASSLMEGTGELFF.

The genes are TRBV25-1 and TRBJ2-7, with D perhaps matching TRBD2 (6 bases). CDR3 length: 13 amino acids. The germline V gene has CDR1 MGHDK and CDR2 SYGVNS. The V and J ends lost 1 base and 6 bases respectively, with 10 bases between them. CDR3 in amino acids: CASSELLGGEQYF. Here the CDR3 DNA reads TGTGCCAGCAGTGAATTGTTGGGGGGCGAGCAGTACTTC.

This clonotype has just a few counts. This chain connects TRBV12-3 or TRBV12-4 to TRBJ2-7; 7 bases fit TRBD2. V dropped 6 bases and J dropped 5; count of bases not matched to a gene: 10. This CDR3 is 14 amino acids long. The CDR3: CASRAGTTADEQYF. For the CDR3, the DNA is TGTGCCAGCAGGGCCGGGACTACGGCTGACGAGCAGTACTTC.

The chain carries TRBV7-9 and TRBJ2-2; 10 positions agree with TRBD2. This CDR3 has 15 amino acids. Germline V gives CDR1 SEHNR, CDR2 FQNEAQ (reference sequence). V shed 5 bases and J 4 bases; nucleotides not matched to a gene: 4. CDR3 loop: CASSPTSGPTGELFF. The CDR3 DNA sequence: TGTGCCAGCAGCCCGACTAGCGGGCCCACCGGGGAGCTGTTTTTT.

This clonotype has only a few counts. The chain recombines TRBV9 with TRBJ2-4; 10 nucleotides agree with TRBD2. Trimming cost V 0 bases and J 0 bases; bases outside gene matches: 6. Germline CDR1 reads SGDLS; CDR2 reads YYNGEE. This CDR3 is 18 amino acids long. The CDR3 loop is CASSVGTSGLLAKNIQYF. DNA of the CDR3: TGTGCCAGCAGCGTAGGGACTAGCGGCCTTCTAGCCAAAAACATTCAGTACTTC. Filled out from reference TRBV9 and TRBJ2-4, the complete variable domain reads DSGVTQTPKHLITATGQRVTLRCSPRSGDLSVYWYQQSLDQGLQFLIQYYNGEERAKGNILERFSAQQFPDLHSELNLSSLELGDSALYFCASSVGTSGLLAKNIQYFGAGTRLSVL.